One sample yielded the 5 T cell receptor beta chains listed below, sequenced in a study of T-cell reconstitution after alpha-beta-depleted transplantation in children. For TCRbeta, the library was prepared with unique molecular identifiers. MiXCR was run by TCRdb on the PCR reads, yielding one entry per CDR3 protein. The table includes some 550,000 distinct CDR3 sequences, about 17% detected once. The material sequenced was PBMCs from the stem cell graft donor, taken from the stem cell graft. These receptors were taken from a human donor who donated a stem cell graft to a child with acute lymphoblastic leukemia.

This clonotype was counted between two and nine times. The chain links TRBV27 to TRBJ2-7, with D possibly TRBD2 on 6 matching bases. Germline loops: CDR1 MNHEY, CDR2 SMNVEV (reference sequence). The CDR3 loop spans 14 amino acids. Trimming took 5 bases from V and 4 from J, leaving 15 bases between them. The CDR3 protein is CASSGVGSGYEQYF. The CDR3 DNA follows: TGTGCCAGCAGTGGTGTCGGGAGTGGGTACGAGCAGTACTTC.

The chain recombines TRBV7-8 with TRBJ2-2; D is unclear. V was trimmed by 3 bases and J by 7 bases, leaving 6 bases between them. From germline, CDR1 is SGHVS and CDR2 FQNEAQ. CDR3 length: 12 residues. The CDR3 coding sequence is TGTGCCAGCAGCTTTAACCTCGGGGAGCTGTTTTTT. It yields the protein CASSFNLGELFF.

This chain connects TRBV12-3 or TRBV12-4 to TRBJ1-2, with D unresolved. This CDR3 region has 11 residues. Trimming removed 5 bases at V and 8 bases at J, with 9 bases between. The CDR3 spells CASSRGSGYTF. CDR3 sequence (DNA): TGTGCCAGCAGTCGGGGAAGCGGCTACACCTTC.

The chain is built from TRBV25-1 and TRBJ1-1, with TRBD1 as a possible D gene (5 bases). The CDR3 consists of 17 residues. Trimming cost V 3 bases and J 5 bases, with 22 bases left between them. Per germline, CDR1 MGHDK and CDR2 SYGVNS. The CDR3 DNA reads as TGTGCCAGCAGTGATCACCGACAGACAACACATCCTACTGAAGCTTTCTTT. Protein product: CASSDHRQTTHPTEAFF.

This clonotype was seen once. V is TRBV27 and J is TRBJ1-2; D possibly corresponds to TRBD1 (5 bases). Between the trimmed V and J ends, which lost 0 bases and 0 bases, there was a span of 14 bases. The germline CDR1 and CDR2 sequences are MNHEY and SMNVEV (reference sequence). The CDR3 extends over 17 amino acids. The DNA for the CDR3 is TGTGCCAGCAGTTTATCGAGGGGACGGCAAGCTAACTATGGCTACACCTTC. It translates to CASSLSRGRQANYGYTF.